The 8 T cell receptor beta chains in this list originate from one sample, sequenced in a study of read filtering for tumor transcriptome and immune sequencing. The library was built from 400 ng RNA with molecular barcoded adaptors for alpha/delta and beta/gamma chains. Using its own MiXCR run on the reads, TCRdb lists one record per CDR3 protein. The sample has about 37,000 distinct CDR3 sequences; about 11% are singletons. Material: a population of CD138-negative cells sorted from bone marrow. The receptors here all came from a donor aged 40 or over with multiple myeloma.

The sample holds many counts of this clonotype. V and J are TRBV11-2 and TRBJ1-6, with 8 bases lining up with TRBD1. Germline CDR1 reads SGHAT; CDR2 reads FQNNGV. The CDR3 length is 15 residues. Losses at the gene ends were 4 bases for V and 8 bases for J; bases not matched to a gene: 7. CDR3 sequence reads: CASSSGQGIYSPLHF. Here the CDR3 DNA reads TGTGCCAGCAGCTCCGGACAGGGAATTTATTCACCCCTCCACTTT.

This clonotype came up many times. CDR3 amino acids: CSATRPLDRGLETQYF. DNA for the CDR3: TGCAGTGCTACGCGACCCCTGGACAGGGGGCTTGAGACCCAGTACTTC. The genes are TRBV20-1 and TRBJ2-5, with 11 nucleotides matching TRBD1. V shed 4 bases and J 5 bases; nucleotides not matched to a gene: 12. Germline V lookup: CDR1 DFQATT, CDR2 SNEGSKA (reference sequence). This CDR3 has 16 amino acids.

This clonotype came up many times. This chain links TRBV29-1 with TRBJ2-1; D is unresolved. Per germline, CDR1 SQVTM and CDR2 ANQGSEA. V gave up 2 bases and J gave up 10 bases, with 9 bases separating them. CDR3 size: 11 residues. CDR3 coding DNA: TGCAGCGTTGAAATGCGTGGCGAGCAGTTCTTC. This encodes CSVEMRGEQFF.

Ten or more counts support this clonotype. The rearrangement joins TRBV27 to TRBJ2-2, with TRBD1 as a possible D gene (6 bases). Germline V CDR1 and CDR2: MNHEY, SMNVEV (reference sequence). Between the trimmed V and J ends, which lost 3 bases and 7 bases, there was a span of 15 bases. This CDR3 region has 15 residues. The CDR3 DNA reads TGTGCCAGCAGTTTCTCCAACAGGGCTGGCGGGGAGCTGTTTTTT. This translates into CASSFSNRAGGELFF.

As for this clonotype: This may be a read error, as it is one base from a much larger clone. The chain joins TRBV28 to TRBJ2-5, with D perhaps matching TRBD2 (6 bases). Trimming took 10 bases from V and 4 from J, leaving 13 bases between them. CDR3 size: 12 residues. Germline loops: CDR1 MDHEN, CDR2 SYDVKM. CDR3 coding DNA: TGTGCCATCGCTCGGAGGGGAGAGACCCAGTACTTC. Its translation is CAIARRGETQYF.

This chain joins TRBV19 and TRBJ1-5; perhaps TRBD1 as D (5 bases). Trimming left V 7 bases short and J 4 bases short, with 14 bases between. The germline V gene encodes CDR1 LNHDA and CDR2 SQIVND (reference sequence). The CDR3 runs to 14 residues. CDR3 in DNA: TGTGCCAGTAACCAGGGAATTGGGAATCAGCCCCAGCATTTT. Amino acids: CASNQGIGNQPQHF. Full variable domain (outside the CDR3, taken from reference TRBV19 and TRBJ1-5): DGGITQSPKYLFRKEGQNVTLSCEQNLNHDAMYWYRQDPGQGLRLIYYSQIVNDFQKGDIAEGYSVSREKKESFPLTVTSAQKNPTAFYLCASNQGIGNQPQHFGDGTRLSIL.

This clonotype was detected a few times. This chain links TRBV29-1 with TRBJ2-2; TRBD1 agrees at 7 bases. The V and J ends lost 4 bases and 4 bases, in that order; junction bases with no gene match: 3. Per germline, CDR1 SQVTM and CDR2 ANQGSEA. This CDR3 contains 13 residues. The CDR3 coding sequence is TGCAGCGTTGCCAGGGGGACCACCGGGGAGCTGTTTTTT. Protein sequence: CSVARGTTGELFF.

This clonotype was found many times. The gene calls are TRBV3-1 and TRBJ1-6, with D perhaps TRBD1 (6 bases). CDR1 and CDR2 from the germline V gene are LGHDT and YNNKEL (reference sequence). Trimming took off 5 bases at V and 7 bases at J, with 21 bases between the two ends. The CDR3 extends over 17 amino acids. Here the CDR3 reads CASSSLRTAVGNSPLHF. The CDR3 region has the DNA TGTGCCAGCAGCTCGCTTCGGACAGCCGTCGGGAATTCACCCCTCCACTTT.